This TCR beta chain is drawn from a study of blood T cell repertoires in COVID-19. Measured with immunoSEQ multiplex PCR; TCRdb has only the in-frame clones, and not every one. The sample lists 110,000 or so clones, around four fifths occurring once. The germline gives CDR1 SGHVS, CDR2 FQNEAQ. This CDR3 has 15 residues. V trimming: 4 bases; J trimming: 1 base; junction bases outside the gene matches: 6. V and J are TRBV7-8 and TRBJ1-2, with 7 positions matching TRBD1. The sample was peripheral blood. The sequence derives from a woman between 40 and 50 years old with acute or convalescent COVID-19. The CDR3 sequence is CASSYRQGGNYGYTF. DNA for the CDR3: TGTGCCAGCAGCTACCGACAGGGTGGTAACTATGGCTACACCTTC.